The 11 T cell receptor beta chains below were found in one sample sequenced in a study of OX40 agonist ivuxolimab in advanced cancers. Sequencing was performed with immunoSEQ multiplex PCR; in TCRdb, only in-frame clones are kept and a portion is missing. Here the sample spans 72,000 or so clones, 81% being singletons. The specimen comprised CD4+ or CD8+ T cells sorted from blood, sampled in a trial of the OX40 agonist ivuxolimab. These receptors all stem from an adult with an advanced solid tumor such as melanoma, head and neck, liver or kidney cancer.

The chain has TRBV12-5 and TRBJ2-2; D may be TRBD1 (6 bases). V was clipped by 6 bases and J by 3 bases, with 11 bases between them. Germline assignment: CDR1 LGHNT and CDR2 FRNRAP. This CDR3 comprises 14 residues. CDR3 amino acids: CASGPRTDTGELFF. For the CDR3, the DNA is TGTGCTAGTGGACCCAGGACAGACACCGGGGAGCTGTTTTTT.

J is TRBJ1-2 and V is TRBV11-3, with 7 bases lining up with TRBD1. CDR1 SGHNT and CDR2 YENEEA come from the germline V gene. The CDR3 contains 14 residues. Trimming removed 5 bases from V and 4 bases from J; junction bases left unmatched: 7. The CDR3 nucleotides read TGTGCCAGCAGCCGAGTGGGGGACAGCTATGGCTACACCTTC. Its protein product is CASSRVGDSYGYTF.

The chain recombines TRBV6-5 with TRBJ2-1; 8 nucleotides match TRBD2. The germline gives CDR1 MNHEY, CDR2 SVGAGI. The CDR3 is made up of 15 amino acids. V lost 0 bases, J lost 3 bases, and 1 base stayed unmatched. CDR3 protein: CASSYSLADYNEQFF. CDR3 DNA sequence: TGTGCCAGCAGTTACTCACTAGCGGACTACAATGAGCAGTTCTTC.

The CDR3 DNA reads as TGTGCCAGTAGTATCCGGCCCACTACGAACACTGAAGCTTTCTTT. It codes for CASSIRPTTNTEAFF. This chain connects TRBV19 to TRBJ1-1; D not resolved. The CDR3 runs 15 residues. Per germline, CDR1 LNHDA and CDR2 SQIVND (reference sequence). V dropped 3 bases and J dropped 1 base, with 12 bases sitting between them.

In this sample, this clone turned up many times. The CDR3 DNA reads TGTGCCAGTACCCGCGACTACACCGGGGAGCTGTTTTTT. Amino acids: CASTRDYTGELFF. The gene calls are TRBV19 and TRBJ2-2; no firm D call. The CDR3 has 13 residues. V lost 7 bases to trimming and J lost 3 bases, with 9 bases between them. CDR1 is LNHDA and CDR2 is SQIVND in the germline V gene (reference sequence).

The V call is TRBV7-8, the J call TRBJ1-1; D perhaps matches TRBD1 (5 bases). The CDR3 sequence is 15 residues long. V was pared by 5 bases and J by 0 bases, with 13 bases between. Per germline, CDR1 SGHVS and CDR2 FQNEAQ. CDR3 nucleotides: TGTGCCAGCAGCCCCCCGGGGACGGTGAACACTGAAGCTTTCTTT. This encodes CASSPPGTVNTEAFF.

This chain uses TRBV7-9 with TRBJ2-7, with D unresolved. This CDR3 region has 15 residues. Germline CDR1 SEHNR, CDR2 FQNEAQ (reference sequence). V lost 1 base to trimming and J lost 3 bases, with 13 bases between them. The CDR3 region is CASSLDLGIVYEQYF. The DNA for the CDR3 is TGTGCCAGCAGCTTAGATTTAGGGATAGTCTACGAGCAGTACTTC.

This clone showed up just once. V usage is TRBV5-3 and J usage is TRBJ1-2; the match to TRBD1 covers 11 bases. TRBV5-3 is an open reading frame whose function is uncertain. The V segment lost 5 bases and the J segment 7 bases; nucleotides outside the gene matches: 16. This CDR3 region has 17 residues. The CDR3 DNA follows: TGTGCCAGAAGTATCTGGGACAGGGGGACCGGCTTTTGTGGCTACACCTTC. It translates to CARSIWDRGTGFCGYTF.

The chain links TRBV7-2 to TRBJ1-6, with TRBD1 matching 8 bases. Trimming at V came to 1 base and at J to 8 bases, leaving 4 bases not matched to a gene. Germline CDR1 and CDR2: SGHTA and FQGNSA. There are 15 residues in the CDR3. Here the CDR3 reads CASSLGYRGDSPLHF. In DNA, the CDR3 is TGTGCCAGCAGCTTAGGGTACAGGGGGGATTCACCCCTCCACTTT.

The chain employs TRBV2 and TRBJ2-3; the D is unclear. There are 11 residues in the CDR3. Per the germline V gene, CDR1 is SNHLY and CDR2 is FYNNEI. Trimming took off 8 bases at V and 6 bases at J, with 9 bases between the two ends. The DNA of the CDR3 is TGTGCCAGCCAAGTGTTTGATACGCAGTATTTT. Its protein is CASQVFDTQYF.

The genes are TRBV5-1 and TRBJ1-2; D is unclear. The ends were cut back, 5 bases at V and 2 bases at J, with 4 bases in the middle. The CDR3 length is 11 residues. CDR1 is SGHRS and CDR2 is YFSETQ in the germline V gene. The CDR3 spells CASSTNYGYTF. In nucleotides, the CDR3 is TGCGCCAGCAGTACCAACTATGGCTACACCTTC.